This T cell receptor beta chain stems from a study of blood T cell repertoires in COVID-19. On the study more broadly: PBMCs, B-cell-depleted T cells, or T cells provided the cDNA or gDNA that made up the material.

Per the original methods: Amplification of reference gene primers was used by the study to estimate nucleated cell counts. TCRdb's table, derived via immunoSEQ multiplex PCR, lists solely in-frame clones and lacks some. V, J and clone size are those of that table, while D and trimming were read from the DNA. Of about 100,000 clones listed, under 90% are singletons. The V end was cut by 1 base, the J end by 2 bases, with 9 bases between. Germline loops: CDR1 SGHRS, CDR2 YFSETQ. This CDR3 comprises 14 residues. The sequenced sample was peripheral blood. The sequence came from a human donor in a cohort sampled during active COVID-19. The genes are TRBV5-1 and TRBJ1-1; no definite D call. DNA of the CDR3: TGCGCCAGCAGCTTGCGGGTTGAAAACACTGAAGCTTTCTTT. Translating gives CASSLRVENTEAFF.